What follows are 6 T cell receptor beta chains derived from one specimen sequenced in a study of shared clonotypes between healthy human individuals. CD45RO-negative, CCR7-selected cells formed the naive CD8 fraction, which excluded terminally differentiated effector memory CD45RA+ cells. Only in-frame clones appear in the TCRdb table, and some are missing; sequencing was by immunoSEQ multiplex PCR. The profile shows around 580,000 clones, 95% to 98% of them singletons. Material: naive CD8+ T cells sorted from blood. The receptor set was obtained from a young man in good health.

This clone has more than one count but fewer than ten. The V gene is TRBV7-9, the J gene TRBJ2-3, with 8 bases lining up with TRBD1. V lost 1 base to trimming and J lost 4 bases; unmatched junction nucleotides: 1. This CDR3 has 14 amino acids. The germline V gene encodes CDR1 SEHNR and CDR2 FQNEAQ (reference sequence). As DNA, the CDR3 is TGTGCCAGCAGCTTAGGCAGGGGGCCAGATACGCAGTATTTT. Translating it yields CASSLGRGPDTQYF.

The chain links TRBV5-1 to TRBJ2-7; D possibly matches TRBD1 or TRBD2 (5 bases each). V lost 4 bases and J lost 5, with 22 bases in between. The CDR3 sequence is 16 residues long. CDR1 is SGHRS, CDR2 YFSETQ, per germline. As DNA, the CDR3 is TGCGCCAGCAGCCCGGCGGGTAGGAGGCGAGGGGACGAGCAGTACTTC. It yields the protein CASSPAGRRRGDEQYF. The full variable domain, in which reference TRBV5-1 and TRBJ2-7 provide the parts outside the CDR3, is KAGVTQTPRYLIKTRGQQVTLSCSPISGHRSVSWYQQTPGQGLQFLFEYFSETQRNKGNFPGRFSGRQFSNSRSEMNVSTLELGDSALYLCASSPAGRRRGDEQYFGPGTRLTVT.

V and J are TRBV4-1 and TRBJ2-5; TRBD2 matches at 7 bases. Germline CDR1 is MGHRA and CDR2 is YSYEKL. J gave up 3 bases and V 1 base, and 5 bases lay outside the gene matches. This CDR3 spans 15 amino acids. The CDR3 coding sequence is TGCGCCAGCAGCCAAGGCCCGGGGACTAAAGAGACCCAGTACTTC. Translation: CASSQGPGTKETQYF.

The chain is built from TRBV27 and TRBJ2-7; D not resolved. Germline loops: CDR1 MNHEY, CDR2 SMNVEV (reference sequence). Between the trimmed V and J ends, which lost 4 bases and 0 bases, there was a span of 10 bases. CDR3 length equals 14 residues. The CDR3 protein is CASSSQSSSYEQYF. The CDR3 DNA follows: TGTGCCAGCAGTTCACAGTCGAGCTCCTACGAGCAGTACTTC.

The chain has TRBV5-8 and TRBJ2-7, with 11 bases lining up with TRBD1. Germline CDR1 and CDR2: SGHTS and YDEGEE. The CDR3 totals 19 residues. V lost 2 bases, J lost 4 bases, and 17 bases stayed unmatched. The CDR3 sequence: CASSFRTGGVGSGRYEQYF. DNA for the CDR3: TGTGCCAGCAGCTTTCGGACAGGGGGCGTCGGTAGCGGTCGATACGAGCAGTACTTC.

The genes are TRBV27 and TRBJ2-2; D gene ambiguous. V was shortened by 5 bases and J by 3 bases, with 7 bases between the two germline ends. The CDR3 extends over 13 amino acids. Germline-derived CDR1 and CDR2 are MNHEY and SMNVEV (reference sequence). The CDR3 DNA sequence: TGTGCCAGCAGTCCGGCATACACCGGGGAGCTGTTTTTT. This codes for CASSPAYTGELFF.